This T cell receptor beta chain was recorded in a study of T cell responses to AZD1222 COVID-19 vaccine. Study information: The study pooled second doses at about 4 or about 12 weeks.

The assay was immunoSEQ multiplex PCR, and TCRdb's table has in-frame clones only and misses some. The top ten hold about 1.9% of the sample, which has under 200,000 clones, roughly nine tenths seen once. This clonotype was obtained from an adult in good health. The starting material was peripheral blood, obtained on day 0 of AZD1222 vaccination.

CDR3 amino acids: CASTGGSYEQYF. CDR3 sequence (DNA): TGTGCCAGCACAGGGGGCTCCTACGAGCAGTACTTC. The J gene is TRBJ2-7, the V gene TRBV27, with 7 bases that match TRBD1. Germline V lookup: CDR1 MNHEY, CDR2 SMNVEV (reference sequence). The V and J ends lost 7 bases and 0 bases, in that order; junction bases with no gene match: 0. CDR3 size: 12 residues.